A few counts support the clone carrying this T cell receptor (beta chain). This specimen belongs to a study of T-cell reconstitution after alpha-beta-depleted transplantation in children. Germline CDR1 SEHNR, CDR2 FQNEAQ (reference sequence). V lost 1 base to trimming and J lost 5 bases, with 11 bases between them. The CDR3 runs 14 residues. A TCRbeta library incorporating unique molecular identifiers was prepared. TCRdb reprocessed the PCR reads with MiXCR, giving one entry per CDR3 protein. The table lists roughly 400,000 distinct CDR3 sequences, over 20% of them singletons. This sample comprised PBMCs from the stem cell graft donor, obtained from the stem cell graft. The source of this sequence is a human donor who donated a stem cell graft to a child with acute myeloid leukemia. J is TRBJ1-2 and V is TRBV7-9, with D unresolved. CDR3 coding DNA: TGTGCCAGCAGCTTAGGAATGGCTGATTATGGCTACACCTTC. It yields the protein CASSLGMADYGYTF.